This T cell receptor (beta chain) is from a study of graft-versus-host responses after intestinal transplantation. Study details: Grafts that recipients had were multivisceral, liver-intestinal, or isolated intestinal transplants. Every one of the recipients received anti-thymocyte globulin induction and afterwards took tacrolimus and steroids for 3 to 4 years.

TCRdb keeps only in-frame clones here, not all; method: immunoSEQ multiplex PCR. Here the sample spans about 18,000 clones, 79% being singletons. The starting material, graft tissue, was processed to release intraepithelial and lamina propria lymphocytes. CDR3 length: 17 amino acids. Germline V CDR1 and CDR2: LNHDA, SQIVND (reference sequence). V lost 3 bases to trimming and J lost 2 bases; unmatched junction nucleotides: 8. This TCR came from a human patient who received an intestinal transplant, so some T cells may come from the graft donor. V usage is TRBV19 and J usage is TRBJ2-1; 9 bases match TRBD2. The input for sequencing was ileum tissue, taken 450 to 490 days after intestinal transplant. CDR3 residues: CASSILVAGGPYNEQFF. CDR3 sequence (DNA): TGTGCCAGTAGTATCCTAGTCGCGGGAGGGCCCTACAATGAGCAGTTCTTC.